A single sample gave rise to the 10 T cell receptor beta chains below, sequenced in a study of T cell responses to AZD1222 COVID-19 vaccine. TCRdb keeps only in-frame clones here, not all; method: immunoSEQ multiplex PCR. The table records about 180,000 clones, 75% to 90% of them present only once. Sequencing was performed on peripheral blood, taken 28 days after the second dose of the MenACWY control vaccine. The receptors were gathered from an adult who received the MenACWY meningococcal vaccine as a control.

This CDR3 is CATQGTNEKLFF. As DNA, the CDR3 is TGTGCCACGCAGGGAACTAATGAAAAACTGTTTTTT. The rearrangement links TRBV6-5 to TRBJ1-4; a possible D gene is TRBD1 (5 bases). CDR3 size: 12 residues. Germline loops: CDR1 MNHEY, CDR2 SVGAGI. Trimming shortened V by 10 bases and J by 1 base, and 7 bases separated the two germline ends.

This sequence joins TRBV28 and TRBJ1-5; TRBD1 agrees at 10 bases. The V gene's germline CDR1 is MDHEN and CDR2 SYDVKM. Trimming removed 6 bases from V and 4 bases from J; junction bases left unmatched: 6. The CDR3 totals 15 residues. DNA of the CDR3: TGTGCCAGCAGGTCCGGGACAGGGGAAAATCAGCCCCAGCATTTT. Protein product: CASRSGTGENQPQHF.

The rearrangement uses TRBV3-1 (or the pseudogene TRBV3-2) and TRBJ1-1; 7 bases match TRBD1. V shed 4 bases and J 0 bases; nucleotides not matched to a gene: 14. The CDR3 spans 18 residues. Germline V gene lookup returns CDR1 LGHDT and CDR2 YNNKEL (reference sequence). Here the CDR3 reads CASSLRTPGGSMNTEAFF. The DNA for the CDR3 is TGTGCCAGCAGCCTAAGAACACCAGGGGGTTCAATGAACACTGAAGCTTTCTTT.

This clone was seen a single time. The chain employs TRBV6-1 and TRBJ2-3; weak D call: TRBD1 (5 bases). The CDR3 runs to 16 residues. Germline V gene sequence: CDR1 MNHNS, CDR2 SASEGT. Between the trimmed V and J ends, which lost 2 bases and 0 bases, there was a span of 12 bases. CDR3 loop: CASSEWTPPSTDTQYF. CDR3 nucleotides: TGTGCCAGCAGTGAATGGACACCCCCTAGCACAGATACGCAGTATTTT.

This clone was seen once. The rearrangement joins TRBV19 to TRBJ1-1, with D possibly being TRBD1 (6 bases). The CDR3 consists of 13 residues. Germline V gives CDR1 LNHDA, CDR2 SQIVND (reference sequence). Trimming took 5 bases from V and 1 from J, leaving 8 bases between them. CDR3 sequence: CASSSDRNTEAFF. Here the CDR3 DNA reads TGTGCCAGTAGTTCGGACAGGAACACTGAAGCTTTCTTT.

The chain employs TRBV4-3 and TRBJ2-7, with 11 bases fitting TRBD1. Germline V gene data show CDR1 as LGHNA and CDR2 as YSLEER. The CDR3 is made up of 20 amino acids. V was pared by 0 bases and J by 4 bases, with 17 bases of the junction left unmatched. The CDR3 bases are TGCGCCAGCAGCCAAGAATCAACAGCACAAGGGACAGGGGGGCTTTACGAGCAGTACTTC. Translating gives CASSQESTAQGTGGLYEQYF.

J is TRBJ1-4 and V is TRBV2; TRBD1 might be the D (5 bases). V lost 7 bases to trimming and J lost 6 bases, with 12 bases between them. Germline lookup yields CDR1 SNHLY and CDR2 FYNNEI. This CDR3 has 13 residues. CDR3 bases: TGTGCCAGCATTCTGGGAGGGGATGAAAAACTGTTTTTT. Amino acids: CASILGGDEKLFF.

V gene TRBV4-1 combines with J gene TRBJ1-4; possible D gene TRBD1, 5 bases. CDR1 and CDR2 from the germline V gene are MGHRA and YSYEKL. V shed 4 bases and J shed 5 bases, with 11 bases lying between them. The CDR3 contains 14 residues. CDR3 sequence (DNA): TGCGCCAGCAGCCCCCGGGACGGCAATGAAAAACTGTTTTTT. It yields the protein CASSPRDGNEKLFF.

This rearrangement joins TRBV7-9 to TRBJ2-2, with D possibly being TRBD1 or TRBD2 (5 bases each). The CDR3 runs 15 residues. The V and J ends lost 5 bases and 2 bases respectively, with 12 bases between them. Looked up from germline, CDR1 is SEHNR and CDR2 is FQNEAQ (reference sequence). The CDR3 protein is CASSRDGVNTGELFF. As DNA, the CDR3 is TGTGCCAGCAGCCGGGACGGGGTCAACACCGGGGAGCTGTTTTTT.

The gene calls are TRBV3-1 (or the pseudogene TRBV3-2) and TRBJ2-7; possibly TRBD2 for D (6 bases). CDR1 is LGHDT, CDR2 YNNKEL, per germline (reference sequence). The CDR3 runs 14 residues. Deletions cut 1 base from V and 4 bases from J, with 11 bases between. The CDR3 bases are TGTGCCAGCAGCCAAGCGGGAGTCAAGTACGAGCAGTACTTC. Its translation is CASSQAGVKYEQYF.